The source of this T cell receptor beta chain is a study of T-cell memory formation after mild COVID-19. V lost 4 bases and J lost 4, with 14 bases in between. Germline values: CDR1 SGHTA, CDR2 FQGNSA. CDR3 length: 15 residues. Findings and limits, study-wide: Prior to infection, memory already included some responding clones, suggesting cross-reactive memory joined.

This clonotype was detected a few times. The antigen is unknown. TCRdb re-analysed the 5' RACE reads in MiXCR, keeping a single row per CDR3 protein. Of 200,000 or so distinct CDR3 sequences in the sample, approximately 16% were seen once. Sequencing input: PBMCs or a T cell subset sorted from them (not recorded which). This TCR derives from an adult woman who had mild COVID-19 (a few samples of this study predate the infection). Cell type and time point are not known. This sequence joins TRBV7-2 and TRBJ2-1, with D perhaps assigned TRBD1 or TRBD2 (5 bases each). The DNA of the CDR3 is TGTGCCAGCAGCTCGTCCCGGGACGGTTACAATGAGCAGTTCTTC. Amino acid sequence: CASSSSRDGYNEQFF.